This is a list of T cell receptor beta chains from one sample in a study of blood T cell repertoires in COVID-19. Profiled with immunoSEQ multiplex PCR; TCRdb holds only in-frame clones, not every one. The table has approximately 99,000 clones, about 90% seen once. Source material: peripheral blood. Receptors originate from a human donor in a cohort sampled during active COVID-19. Both conserved end residues are part of each CDR3. The D gene is left open where the match is weak. Clone sizes are given selectively: once, few, many, or a class where the clone is expanded.

NA,TRBJ2-5,TRBV3-1/TRBV3-2,TRBD1,TGTGCCAGCAGCGATCCCGGGACAGGTGAAGAGACCCAGTACTTC,CASSDPGTGEETQYF
NA,TRBJ1-6,TRBV29-1,NA,TGCAGCGTCGCGGAAAGCTCCTATAATTCACCCCTCCACTTT,CSVAESSYNSPLHF
NA,TRBJ1-6,TRBV14,NA,TGTGCCAGCAGCCTTGACAGGTTTAATAATTCACCCCTCCACTTT,CASSLDRFNNSPLHF
once,TRBJ2-3,TRBV5-4,TRBD2,TGTGCCAGCAGCTTGGGTGGAATAGCGGGAGGGGGAGATACGCAGTATTTT,CASSLGGIAGGGDTQYF
NA,TRBJ2-3,TRBV11-2,TRBD2,TGTGCCAGCAGCTTAGTTGGAGCGGGAGTGATAGATACGCAGTATTTT,CASSLVGAGVIDTQYF
NA,TRBJ2-2,TRBV9,NA,TGTGCCAGCAGCGCTCGACCGGGTTTTTCTAACACCGGGGAGCTGTTTTTT,CASSARPGFSNTGELFF
NA,TRBJ2-1,TRBV7-9,TRBD2,TGTGCCAGCAGCTTAGTAAGGGACTACGACAATGAGCAGTTCTTC,CASSLVRDYDNEQFF
NA,TRBJ1-6,TRBV7-2,NA,TGTGCCAGCAGCTTCACTCCGTTCCGCTCCTATAATTCACCCCTCCACTTT,CASSFTPFRSYNSPLHF
NA,TRBJ1-1,TRBV2,TRBD1,TGTGCCAGCAGACCAGGGGGAATGAACACTGAAGCTTTCTTT,CASRPGGMNTEAFF
NA,TRBJ2-7,TRBV28,TRBD1,TGTGCCAGCAGTCCGGACAGGCCTCTAGGGAACGAGCAGTACTTC,CASSPDRPLGNEQYF
NA,TRBJ2-3,TRBV30,TRBD2,TGTGCCTGGAGTGCTACCCGGACTAGCGGGAAGACAGATACGCAGTATTTT,CAWSATRTSGKTDTQYF
NA,TRBJ1-1,TRBV28,NA,TGTGCCAGCACCCAAGGGGGAAACATGAACACTGAAGCTTTCTTT,CASTQGGNMNTEAFF
NA,TRBJ1-5,TRBV12-3/TRBV12-4,NA,TGTGCCAGCAGTTTAGGCAGGGAAGGGCCCCAGCATTTT,CASSLGREGPQHF
NA,TRBJ2-1,TRBV5-4,NA,TGTGCCAGCAGCTTCCAGGGTCCAAATAATGAGCAGTTCTTC,CASSFQGPNNEQFF
NA,TRBJ1-2,TRBV19,TRBD1,TGTGCCAGTAGTAACCGGGGACAGGGGAGGTATGGCTACACCTTC,CASSNRGQGRYGYTF
NA,TRBJ1-2,TRBV3-1/TRBV3-2,TRBD1,TGTGCCAGCAGCCAAGTTCCAGGGGGATATGGCTACACCTTC,CASSQVPGGYGYTF
NA,TRBJ2-4,TRBV9,TRBD2,TGTGCCAGCAGCGCTAGCGGGGGTACCTTAGCCAAAAACATTCAGTACTTC,CASSASGGTLAKNIQYF
NA,TRBJ2-7,TRBV28,TRBD1,TGTGCCAGCAGTCCGGGACAGGCAAGCTCCTACGAGCAGTACTTC,CASSPGQASSYEQYF
NA,TRBJ2-1,TRBV21-1,NA,TGTGCCAGCAGCCAGATACGGAGCGGGAGGGGTCCGGGCAATGAGCAGTTCTTC,CASSQIRSGRGPGNEQFF
NA,TRBJ2-7,TRBV9,NA,TGTGCCAGCAGCGTAGATGAGGGTGGGTACGAGCAGTACTTC,CASSVDEGGYEQYF
NA,TRBJ2-5,TRBV2,TRBD2,TGTGCCAGTAGGGGACAGCGGGGGGGCCTGTGGGGATCCGAGACCCAGTACTTC,CASRGQRGGLWGSETQYF
NA,TRBJ1-4,TRBV5-1,NA,TGCGCCAGCAGCCCTGGGGGGGTCACAACTAATGAAAAACTGTTTTTT,CASSPGGVTTNEKLFF
NA,TRBJ2-3,TRBV5-1,NA,TGCGCCAGCACCCCCTCACACAGCACAGATACGCAGTATTTT,CASTPSHSTDTQYF
NA,TRBJ1-1,TRBV19,NA,TGTGCCAGTAGTCTTAGGTGGGCTTATGACACTGAAGCTTTCTTT,CASSLRWAYDTEAFF
NA,TRBJ2-7,TRBV28,TRBD1,TGTGCCAGCGCTACCAGGGGGCGCGAGCAGTACTTC,CASATRGREQYF
NA,TRBJ1-1,TRBV12-3/TRBV12-4,NA,TGTGCCAGCAGCCCAGGGTTCCCTGAAGCTTTCTTT,CASSPGFPEAFF
NA,TRBJ2-7,TRBV6-6,NA,TGTGCCAGCAGTTACGGCGGGCAGGGGTACGAGCAGTACTTC,CASSYGGQGYEQYF
few,TRBJ2-3,TRBV6-6,NA,TGTGCCAGCAGACTAACGACCCACACAGATACGCAGTATTTT,CASRLTTHTDTQYF
NA,TRBJ2-1,TRBV11-3,NA,TGTGCCAGCAGCTTAGATTCCAACAATGAGCAGTTCTTC,CASSLDSNNEQFF
NA,TRBJ1-5,TRBV19,TRBD1,TGTGCCAGTAGGGACAGGGCCAGCAATCAGCCCCAGCATTTT,CASRDRASNQPQHF
NA,TRBJ1-1,TRBV2,NA,TGTGCCACCCTAACAGGGAACACTGAAGCTTTCTTT,CATLTGNTEAFF
NA,TRBJ2-7,TRBV3-1/TRBV3-2,NA,TGTGCCAGCAGCCAAGTGATGGAACGGGCCTACGAGCAGTACTTC,CASSQVMERAYEQYF
NA,TRBJ1-6,TRBV2,TRBD1,TGTGCCAGCAGCGCCGGACAGGGGGCTACTTCACCCCTCCACTTT,CASSAGQGATSPLHF
NA,TRBJ1-2,TRBV6-5,NA,TGTGCCAGCAGGACCGACAGAGAAGCTAACTATGGCTACACCTTC,CASRTDREANYGYTF
many,TRBJ2-7,TRBV12-5,NA,TGTGCTAGTGGTTTGGCCTCCTCCTACGAGCAGTACTTC,CASGLASSYEQYF
NA,TRBJ2-7,TRBV3-1/TRBV3-2,NA,TGTGCCAGCCGCCCAGGTGCAGGGGTGGCCTACGAGCAGTACTTC,CASRPGAGVAYEQYF
once,TRBJ2-7,TRBV5-6,TRBD1,TGTGCCAGCAGCCCGGGACCCAGACGACAGGGGTCTCCCTACGAGCAGTACTTC,CASSPGPRRQGSPYEQYF
once,TRBJ2-5,TRBV27,NA,TGTGCCAGCAATGGGATACCCCAGAGGGAGGAGACCCAGTACTTC,CASNGIPQREETQYF
NA,TRBJ2-1,TRBV19,NA,TGTGCCAGTAGTCTCGCCGACTATAATGACAATGAGCAGTTCTTC,CASSLADYNDNEQFF
NA,TRBJ1-2,TRBV15,TRBD1,TGTGCCACCAGCAGAAACCGTCGACAGGGGACGCTTCGGTACACCTTC,CATSRNRRQGTLRYTF
NA,TRBJ2-5,TRBV7-2,NA,TGTGCCAGCAGCAAAGGGGTTATGGAGACCCAGTACTTC,CASSKGVMETQYF
NA,TRBJ1-2,TRBV6-5,NA,TGTGCCAGCAGTTACAGCACTACCTCTAACTATGGCTACACCTTC,CASSYSTTSNYGYTF
NA,TRBJ2-5,TRBV6-5,TRBD2,TGTGCCAGCAGTTACGGGGTTGGACTAGCCGCAGAGACCCAGTACTTC,CASSYGVGLAAETQYF
NA,TRBJ1-3,TRBV4-1,NA,TGCGCCAGCAGCCAAGGGACAGAGGTAAACACCATATATTTT,CASSQGTEVNTIYF
NA,TRBJ2-2,TRBV7-7,TRBD1,TGTGCTAGCAGCCGGGCCGGGACAGGGCACACCGGGGAGCTGTTTTTT,CASSRAGTGHTGELFF
NA,TRBJ2-7,TRBV5-1,NA,TGCGCCAGCAGCTTGGCCCCCGGCAGCCTAGAGGGGGCCTACGAGCAGTACTTC,CASSLAPGSLEGAYEQYF
NA,TRBJ1-2,TRBV2,NA,TGTGCCAGCAGTGATTCTCTAGCGGCACCCACCTATGGCTACACCTTC,CASSDSLAAPTYGYTF
NA,TRBJ2-2,TRBV7-3,NA,TGTGCCAGCAGCTTACCGGGCACCGGGGAGCTGTTTTTT,CASSLPGTGELFF
NA,TRBJ1-6,TRBV18,TRBD1,TGTGCCAGCTCACCTAGAGGACAGGAGGATTCACCCCTCCACTTT,CASSPRGQEDSPLHF
NA,TRBJ2-1,TRBV6-5,NA,TGTGCCAGCAGTTCCACAGGGGGGGGAGGTGAGCAGTTCTTC,CASSSTGGGGEQFF
NA,TRBJ1-1,TRBV13,NA,TGTGCCAGCAGCCCTAAGGGGTTTAGTGGCACTGAAGCTTTCTTT,CASSPKGFSGTEAFF
NA,TRBJ1-1,TRBV12-3/TRBV12-4,NA,TGTGCCAGCAGTTTAGGGGGCTCTGAAGCTTTCTTT,CASSLGGSEAFF